The rows below give T cell receptor beta chains drawn from one sample of a study of CD8+ T cells in alopecia areata. Libraries were prepared by immunoSEQ multiplex PCR; TCRdb keeps only in-frame clonotypes and omits some of them. The sample lists about 200,000 clones; 60% were seen once. This material consisted of CD4+ T cells sorted from blood, taken at week 24, from a patient treated with tofacitinib. These receptors all stem from a human donor with alopecia areata. The CDR3 runs from the conserved cysteine through the conserved F or W. Fields, in order: clone size, J gene, D gene, V gene, CDR3 DNA, CDR3 protein. D genes are given only for firm matches. Size is omitted from some rows. Given values are once, few, many or a class for expanded clones.

clone_size: .; j_call: TRBJ2-1; d_call: .; v_call: TRBV5-1; cdr3_nt: TGCGCCAGCAGCTTGGAGGGGACCTACAATGAGCAGTTCTTC; cdr3_aa: CASSLEGTYNEQFF
clone_size: .; j_call: TRBJ1-5; d_call: .; v_call: TRBV2; cdr3_nt: TGTGCCAGCAGTGGGCTCGGAGGAAATAGCAATCAGCCCCAGCATTTT; cdr3_aa: CASSGLGGNSNQPQHF
clone_size: .; j_call: TRBJ2-7; d_call: .; v_call: TRBV29-1; cdr3_nt: TGCAGCGTTGGTATGGGAGTCTACGAGCAGTACTTC; cdr3_aa: CSVGMGVYEQYF
clone_size: .; j_call: TRBJ1-4; d_call: .; v_call: TRBV6-5; cdr3_nt: TGTGCCAGCAGTTACGGGTTAGATGCAACTAATGAAAAACTGTTTTTT; cdr3_aa: CASSYGLDATNEKLFF
clone_size: few; j_call: TRBJ1-2; d_call: .; v_call: TRBV7-2; cdr3_nt: TGTGCCAGCAGCTTAGACTTGACGGCCTATGGCTACACCTTC; cdr3_aa: CASSLDLTAYGYTF
clone_size: .; j_call: TRBJ2-7; d_call: TRBD1; v_call: TRBV29-1; cdr3_nt: TGCAGCGTTGAGAAGGGGACAGGGGGCTCGAGCTCCTACGAGCAGTACTTC; cdr3_aa: CSVEKGTGGSSSYEQYF
clone_size: .; j_call: TRBJ1-5; d_call: .; v_call: TRBV7-6; cdr3_nt: TGTGCCAGCAGCGCGGACACATATAGCAATCAGCCCCAGCATTTT; cdr3_aa: CASSADTYSNQPQHF
clone_size: few; j_call: TRBJ2-1; d_call: .; v_call: TRBV2; cdr3_nt: TGTGCCAGCGTGCGGGACAATGAGCAGTTCTTC; cdr3_aa: CASVRDNEQFF
clone_size: .; j_call: TRBJ2-7; d_call: TRBD1; v_call: TRBV7-6; cdr3_nt: TGTGCCAGCAGCCGACAGGGAGAGCAGTACTTC; cdr3_aa: CASSRQGEQYF
clone_size: .; j_call: TRBJ2-3; d_call: .; v_call: TRBV30; cdr3_nt: TGTGCCTGGAGTAAGGGGGGGACAGATACGCAGTATTTT; cdr3_aa: CAWSKGGTDTQYF
clone_size: .; j_call: TRBJ1-2; d_call: TRBD1; v_call: TRBV27; cdr3_nt: TGTGCCAGCAGGCCAGGGGGCGATGACAACTATGGCTACACCTTC; cdr3_aa: CASRPGGDDNYGYTF
clone_size: .; j_call: TRBJ1-2; d_call: TRBD1; v_call: TRBV4-3; cdr3_nt: TGCGCCAGCAGCCAAGGCAGGGGGCCTGGCTATGGCTACACCTTC; cdr3_aa: CASSQGRGPGYGYTF
clone_size: .; j_call: TRBJ1-1; d_call: TRBD1; v_call: TRBV30; cdr3_nt: TGTGCCTGGAGTAGGACAGGGCGGGGGACTGAAGCTTTCTTT; cdr3_aa: CAWSRTGRGTEAFF
clone_size: .; j_call: TRBJ2-7; d_call: .; v_call: TRBV30; cdr3_nt: TGTGCCTGGAGTGTGGGGCCCTACGAGCAGTACTTC; cdr3_aa: CAWSVGPYEQYF
clone_size: .; j_call: TRBJ2-4; d_call: .; v_call: TRBV7-2; cdr3_nt: TGTGCCAGCAGCTTAGCGGGGGGTCTGGTCAAAAACATTCAGTACTTC; cdr3_aa: CASSLAGGLVKNIQYF
clone_size: .; j_call: TRBJ1-2; d_call: .; v_call: TRBV7-8; cdr3_nt: TGTGCCAGCAGCTGGGAAGGACAGTGGCCGAACTATGGCTACACCTTC; cdr3_aa: CASSWEGQWPNYGYTF
clone_size: once; j_call: TRBJ2-3; d_call: .; v_call: TRBV30; cdr3_nt: TGTGCCTGGAGTGTACGTGGAGGTGTCACAGATACGCAGTATTTT; cdr3_aa: CAWSVRGGVTDTQYF
clone_size: .; j_call: TRBJ1-6; d_call: .; v_call: TRBV27; cdr3_nt: TGTGCCAGCAGCCCCACGGGGGGATGGAATTCACCCCTCCACTTT; cdr3_aa: CASSPTGGWNSPLHF
clone_size: few; j_call: TRBJ1-1; d_call: .; v_call: TRBV30; cdr3_nt: TGTGCCTGGAGTCCGACAACCTGGGATGAAGCTTTCTTT; cdr3_aa: CAWSPTTWDEAFF
clone_size: .; j_call: TRBJ2-7; d_call: .; v_call: TRBV25-1; cdr3_nt: TGTGCCAGCAGTCGTACCTACGAGCAGTACTTC; cdr3_aa: CASSRTYEQYF
clone_size: .; j_call: TRBJ2-1; d_call: .; v_call: TRBV4-3; cdr3_nt: TGCGCCAGCAGCCAAGATACGGCCCGGGTGCTGTTCTTC; cdr3_aa: CASSQDTARVLFF
clone_size: few; j_call: TRBJ1-2; d_call: TRBD1; v_call: TRBV7-9; cdr3_nt: TGTGCCAGCAGCCACGACGACAGGGACTATGGCTACACCTTC; cdr3_aa: CASSHDDRDYGYTF
clone_size: .; j_call: TRBJ1-1; d_call: TRBD1; v_call: TRBV18; cdr3_nt: TGTGCCAGCTCACCGACAGGGGCAAGAGAAGCTTTCTTT; cdr3_aa: CASSPTGAREAFF
clone_size: .; j_call: TRBJ2-3; d_call: .; v_call: TRBV4-3; cdr3_nt: TGCGCCAGCAGCCAAGGGGGTTCGGGGACTGATACGCAGTATTTT; cdr3_aa: CASSQGGSGTDTQYF
clone_size: .; j_call: TRBJ1-2; d_call: .; v_call: TRBV6-6; cdr3_nt: TGTGCCAGCAGCCCGGGACACAACTATGGCTACACCTTC; cdr3_aa: CASSPGHNYGYTF
clone_size: once; j_call: TRBJ1-5; d_call: .; v_call: TRBV19; cdr3_nt: TGTGCCAGTAGTGACAGAACCAATCAGCCCCAGCATTTT; cdr3_aa: CASSDRTNQPQHF
clone_size: few; j_call: TRBJ1-5; d_call: .; v_call: TRBV15; cdr3_nt: TGTGCCACCAGCAGAGTGGGCCCGGTGTCCCAGCATTTT; cdr3_aa: CATSRVGPVSQHF
clone_size: .; j_call: TRBJ2-2; d_call: TRBD1; v_call: TRBV7-2; cdr3_nt: TGTGCCAGCAGCTTAGGGGACAGCAGCACCGGGGAGCTGTTTTTT; cdr3_aa: CASSLGDSSTGELFF
clone_size: .; j_call: TRBJ1-5; d_call: .; v_call: TRBV30; cdr3_nt: TGTGCCTGGAGTGGCGGATTAGATCAGCCCCAGCATTTT; cdr3_aa: CAWSGGLDQPQHF
clone_size: .; j_call: TRBJ1-2; d_call: .; v_call: TRBV14; cdr3_nt: TGTGCCAGCAGCCAAGTCCCCTCGGGAGGCTACACCTTC; cdr3_aa: CASSQVPSGGYTF
clone_size: .; j_call: TRBJ2-3; d_call: .; v_call: TRBV10-3; cdr3_nt: TGTGCCATCAGTGAACTAGCCCCCGGAAGCACAGATACGCAGTATTTT; cdr3_aa: CAISELAPGSTDTQYF
clone_size: few; j_call: TRBJ2-1; d_call: .; v_call: TRBV25-1; cdr3_nt: TGTGCCAGCAGTGAATTAACCCTTCCGGAGCAGTTCTTC; cdr3_aa: CASSELTLPEQFF
clone_size: .; j_call: TRBJ2-5; d_call: .; v_call: TRBV30; cdr3_nt: TGTGCCTGGGAACTAAACTCAGGGGCCCAGTACTTC; cdr3_aa: CAWELNSGAQYF
clone_size: .; j_call: TRBJ2-3; d_call: .; v_call: TRBV7-2; cdr3_nt: TGTGCCAGCAGGCGATTCACAGATACGCAGTATTTT; cdr3_aa: CASRRFTDTQYF
clone_size: .; j_call: TRBJ2-3; d_call: .; v_call: TRBV30; cdr3_nt: TGTGCCTGGAGTGTATTAGCGAACACAGATACGCAGTATTTT; cdr3_aa: CAWSVLANTDTQYF
clone_size: .; j_call: TRBJ2-2; d_call: .; v_call: TRBV25-1; cdr3_nt: TGTGCCAGCACGTATACGAACACCGGGGAGCTGTTTTTT; cdr3_aa: CASTYTNTGELFF
clone_size: few; j_call: TRBJ1-2; d_call: .; v_call: TRBV29-1; cdr3_nt: TGCAGCGTTGGGACTCAGGAGGTCGCCTATGGCTACACCTTC; cdr3_aa: CSVGTQEVAYGYTF
clone_size: .; j_call: TRBJ2-7; d_call: .; v_call: TRBV25-1; cdr3_nt: TGTGCCAGCAGTGAGTCCACGGCTAGAGGAGGCGAGCAGTACTTC; cdr3_aa: CASSESTARGGEQYF
clone_size: .; j_call: TRBJ1-2; d_call: .; v_call: TRBV29-1; cdr3_nt: TGCAGCGTTGAGGGACAAGACTATGGCTACACCTTC; cdr3_aa: CSVEGQDYGYTF
clone_size: few; j_call: TRBJ1-2; d_call: .; v_call: TRBV28; cdr3_nt: TGTGCCAGCAGCCAAGACAGCCCCTATGGCTACACCTTC; cdr3_aa: CASSQDSPYGYTF
clone_size: few; j_call: TRBJ2-7; d_call: TRBD1; v_call: TRBV29-1; cdr3_nt: TGCAGCGTTAACCTCGGGACAGGGGACTACGAGCAGTACTTC; cdr3_aa: CSVNLGTGDYEQYF
clone_size: .; j_call: TRBJ1-2; d_call: TRBD1; v_call: TRBV9; cdr3_nt: TGTGCCAGCAGCGTAGTCGAGGGGGCTGGCTACACCTTC; cdr3_aa: CASSVVEGAGYTF
clone_size: .; j_call: TRBJ2-2; d_call: TRBD2; v_call: TRBV7-8; cdr3_nt: TGTGCCAGCAGCCAGAAGTCGGGACTATTAAACACCGGGGAGCTGTTTTTT; cdr3_aa: CASSQKSGLLNTGELFF
clone_size: .; j_call: TRBJ1-4; d_call: .; v_call: TRBV4-3; cdr3_nt: TGCGCCAGCAGCCAAGACAGGGCTCGCAATGAAAAACTGTTTTTT; cdr3_aa: CASSQDRARNEKLFF
clone_size: .; j_call: TRBJ1-2; d_call: .; v_call: TRBV30; cdr3_nt: TGTGCCTGGAGTGTAGGGGGGGAGGGTGGCTACACCTTC; cdr3_aa: CAWSVGGEGGYTF
clone_size: .; j_call: TRBJ1-6; d_call: .; v_call: TRBV29-1; cdr3_nt: TGCAGCGCGCGGACAGCCGATAATTCACCCCTCCACTTT; cdr3_aa: CSARTADNSPLHF
clone_size: .; j_call: TRBJ1-6; d_call: .; v_call: TRBV4-1; cdr3_nt: TGCGCCAGCAGCCAAGATCCAGGGGATAATTCACCCCTCCACTTT; cdr3_aa: CASSQDPGDNSPLHF
clone_size: .; j_call: TRBJ1-2; d_call: .; v_call: TRBV25-1; cdr3_nt: TGTGCCAGCAGTGAATACGGTGTTTATGGCTACACCTTC; cdr3_aa: CASSEYGVYGYTF
clone_size: .; j_call: TRBJ2-1; d_call: .; v_call: TRBV29-1; cdr3_nt: TGCAGCGTTGAAGACGGGACCAACAATGAGCAGTTCTTC; cdr3_aa: CSVEDGTNNEQFF
clone_size: .; j_call: TRBJ2-7; d_call: .; v_call: TRBV6-1; cdr3_nt: TGTGCCAGCAGTGAAGTCCATTTGAGAAGGTACGAGCAGTACTTC; cdr3_aa: CASSEVHLRRYEQYF
clone_size: .; j_call: TRBJ1-2; d_call: .; v_call: TRBV6-6; cdr3_nt: TGTGCCAGCAGACCCACAGGGACTGACTATGGCTACACCTTC; cdr3_aa: CASRPTGTDYGYTF
clone_size: .; j_call: TRBJ2-7; d_call: .; v_call: TRBV25-1; cdr3_nt: TGTGCCAGCAGTGAAACAGGGCAACGCGAGCAGTACTTC; cdr3_aa: CASSETGQREQYF
clone_size: few; j_call: TRBJ2-7; d_call: TRBD1; v_call: TRBV29-1; cdr3_nt: TGCAGCGCACGACAGGGGGGTACCTACGAGCAGTACTTC; cdr3_aa: CSARQGGTYEQYF